The source of this TCR beta chain is a study of blood T cell repertoires in COVID-19. Sequencing used immunoSEQ multiplex PCR; TCRdb keeps in-frame clones, though not all of them. The sample carries some 170,000 clones, approximately 86% recorded once. CDR3 size: 15 residues. Between the trimmed V and J ends, which lost 0 bases and 3 bases, there was a span of 11 bases. Germline assignment: CDR1 MNHEY and CDR2 SMNVEV (reference sequence). The sequenced sample consisted of peripheral blood. This sequence joins TRBV27 and TRBJ1-1; D call uncertain. This clonotype originated in a woman in her sixties who had recovered from COVID-19. The DNA of the CDR3 is TGTGCCAGCAGTTTATCGCCAACGGGTGACACTGAAGCTTTCTTT. As protein: CASSLSPTGDTEAFF.